This TCR beta chain was retrieved from a study of blood T cell repertoires in COVID-19 (dated by TCRdb to the early 2020s). With respect to the entire study: Collaborator samples came from the United States, Italy and Spain and covered acute and convalescent phases of COVID-19. The material from the prospective study consisted of cDNA or gDNA derived from T cells, B-cell-depleted T cells, or PBMCs. Subjects who had been exposed to COVID-19, were actively infected with it, or had recovered from it provided the deeply sampled blood TCRbeta repertoires that made up the dataset. The repertoires were released in a freely available public database meant as a resource for research on the immune response to SARS-CoV-2. Samples came from the ongoing ImmuneRACE study (first 160 participants) plus 1,254 subjects from 6 global collaborators. A de-identified subject ID, COVID-19 status, age in years and sex were almost always included in the sample metadata. Where HLA class I and class II types were available, the types were taken from metadata supplied by the sample provider, not from assay-based typing.

In regard to this clone: This clone's antigen is unknown. No qualities accompany the bases; no much larger clone lies one base away.

TCRbeta CDR3 regions were amplified from genomic DNA using the immunoSEQ Assay, a bias-controlled multiplex PCR. The original pipeline was this. The number of nucleated cells in each sample was estimated by amplification of reference gene primers within the assay. To quantify the absolute abundance of each unique TCRbeta CDR3 rearrangement, sequence reads were collapsed and filtered. Productive Simpson clonality was computed per sample as the square root of Simpson's diversity index over productive rearrangements. TCRdb carries this immuneACCESS record with in-frame sequences only. Its versions omit some clonotypes, under half of them owing to an unresolved V gene in the studies checked, with the rest unexplained. The V and J calls and the clone size are those of that table, but D and trimming were determined from the DNA. Recorded for this sample are 190,000 or so clones; about 77% of them occurred a single time. Clones ranked in the top ten supply 2.8% of the sample.

Overall study outcomes, separate from this receptor: The amount of clinical and demographic metadata varied by source and participant and was provided uncurated.

Each collaborating institution followed its own protocols to collect whole blood in K2EDTA tubes. For TCRbeta analysis, collaborators shipped samples in one of three forms: frozen whole blood, isolated PBMCs, or DNA extracted from either of those sample types. CDR1 SGDLS and CDR2 YYNGEE were looked up in the germline V gene. Measured from the cysteine to the phenylalanine, the CDR3 is 16 residues long. The entry retains the CDR3 DNA only, 48 bases that are in frame from base 1. For this chain, trimming is 2 bases at the V end and 3 bases at the J end, and the number of junction bases without a gene match is 7.

This receptor was taken from an elderly woman with active or convalescent COVID-19. The rearrangement joined TRBV9 to TRBJ2-2, with 7 junctional bases fitting TRBD2. Sequencing was done on a sample of peripheral blood. The CDR3 protein sequence reads: CASSVFSGGYTGELFF. The DNA sequence is as follows: TGTGCCAGCAGCGTCTTCTCCGGGGGGTACACCGGGGAGCTGTTTTTT.